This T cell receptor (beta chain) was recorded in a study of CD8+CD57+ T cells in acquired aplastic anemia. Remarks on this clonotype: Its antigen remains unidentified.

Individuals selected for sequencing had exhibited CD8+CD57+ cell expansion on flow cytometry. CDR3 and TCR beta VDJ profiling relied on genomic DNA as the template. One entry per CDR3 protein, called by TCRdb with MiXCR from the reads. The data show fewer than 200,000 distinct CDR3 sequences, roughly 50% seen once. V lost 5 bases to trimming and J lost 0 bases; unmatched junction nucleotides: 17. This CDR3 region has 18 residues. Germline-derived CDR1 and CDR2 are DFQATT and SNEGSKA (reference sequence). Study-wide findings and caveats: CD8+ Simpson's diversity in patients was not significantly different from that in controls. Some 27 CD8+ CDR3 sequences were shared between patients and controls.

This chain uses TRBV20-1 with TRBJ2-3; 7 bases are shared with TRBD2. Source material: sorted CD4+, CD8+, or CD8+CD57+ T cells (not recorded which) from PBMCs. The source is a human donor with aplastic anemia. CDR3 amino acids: CSASGRYGTTGSTDTQYF. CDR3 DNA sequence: TGCAGTGCTTCGGGGCGATACGGGACTACGGGGAGCACAGATACGCAGTATTTT.